These T cell receptor beta chains were read from a single sample in a study of blood T cell repertoires in COVID-19. Profiling relied on immunoSEQ multiplex PCR, and the TCRdb table lists in-frame clones only, not all of them. Counted here are about 60,000 clones, about 88% occurring once; the ten biggest clones make up approximately 3.9%. Sequenced: peripheral blood. The receptors originated from a man in his sixties or seventies with acute or convalescent COVID-19. Both conserved end residues are part of each CDR3. The order of the fields is J gene, clone size, V gene, D gene, CDR3 DNA, CDR3 protein. The D gene is left open where the match is weak. Only part of the rows carry a size: once, few, many, or a class if the clone is expanded.

>TRBJ1-2|.|TRBV7-9|.
TGTGCCAGCAGCGCCGGACAGTATGGCTACACCTTC
CASSAGQYGYTF
>TRBJ2-1|.|TRBV27|TRBD2
TGTGCCAGCAGTTTCGGGGGGGCCATGGGCAATGAGCAGTTCTTC
CASSFGGAMGNEQFF
>TRBJ2-3|.|TRBV3-1/TRBV3-2|.
TGTGCCAGCAGCCCAAGTCTGTATGGGGGCCCCAGTTTGGATACGCAGTATTTT
CASSPSLYGGPSLDTQYF
>TRBJ2-6|.|TRBV28|.
TGTGCCAGCAGTCGTGGGGGGACGGGGGCCAACGTCCTGACTTTC
CASSRGGTGANVLTF
>TRBJ2-7|.|TRBV6-2/TRBV6-3|TRBD2
TGTGCCAGCAGCCGCTCGGGGGGCTCCTACGAGCAGTACTTC
CASSRSGGSYEQYF
>TRBJ2-7|.|TRBV11-2|TRBD1
TGTGCCAGCAGCTTAGTCAGGGGGCGCGGCGAGCAGTACTTC
CASSLVRGRGEQYF
>TRBJ1-6|.|TRBV18|TRBD1
TGTGCCAGCTCACCCTCCACAGGGGTTGTTACACCCCTCCACTTT
CASSPSTGVVTPLHF
>TRBJ1-1|.|TRBV2|.
TGTGCCAGCAGCTTGGGACTGATGAACACTGAAGCTTTCTTT
CASSLGLMNTEAFF
>TRBJ2-1|.|TRBV25-1|.
TGTGCCAGCAGTGAATCCGCCCAGAATGAGCAGTTCTTC
CASSESAQNEQFF
>TRBJ2-2|.|TRBV28|.
TGTGCCAGCGTTGTGGGGGCGGGGGAACCCGGGGAGCTGTTTTTT
CASVVGAGEPGELFF
>TRBJ2-5|.|TRBV6-5|TRBD2
TGTGCCAGCAGTTACTCGAGCCTAGCGGGCCTCGGGACCCAGTACTTC
CASSYSSLAGLGTQYF
>TRBJ2-2|.|TRBV2|.
TGTGCCAGCAGGGCAGGGTGGACCGGGGAGCTGTTTTTT
CASRAGWTGELFF
>TRBJ1-1|.|TRBV15|.
TGTGCCACCAGCAGAGGTAATTTGAACACTGAAGCTTTCTTT
CATSRGNLNTEAFF
>TRBJ2-1|.|TRBV5-1|TRBD2
TGCGCCAGCAGGAGCCAGGCGGGGGGGTATGAGCAGTTCTTC
CASRSQAGGYEQFF
>TRBJ2-5|.|TRBV3-1/TRBV3-2|TRBD2
TGTGCCAGCAGCCCTACCCGATCCCGGCTTGCGGGAGCCCGTCGGGCCAATAAAGAGACCCAGTACTTC
CASSPTRSRLAGARRANKETQYF
>TRBJ1-3|.|TRBV7-3|.
TGTGCCAGCAGCTTAACGGGGGCGGCAGGAGTCTCTGGAAACACCATATATTTT
CASSLTGAAGVSGNTIYF
>TRBJ2-2|once|TRBV10-3|.
TGTGCCATCAGTGAGTACGGAGTAACCGGGGAGCTGTTTTTT
CAISEYGVTGELFF
>TRBJ1-3|.|TRBV2|.
TGTGCCAGCACCTCCGCCGGTCCTGCGGGAAACACCATATATTTT
CASTSAGPAGNTIYF
>TRBJ1-4|.|TRBV7-2|TRBD1
TGTGCCAGCACCCTAGGGGGGACAGGGGGAGGTACTAATGAAAAACTGTTTTTT
CASTLGGTGGGTNEKLFF
>TRBJ1-6|.|TRBV2|.
TGTGCCAGCATAGGACAGCGCTTTAATTCACCCCTCCACTTT
CASIGQRFNSPLHF
>TRBJ2-7|.|TRBV5-1|TRBD2
TGCGCCAGCAGCCAGGGACTAGCGGGGGCCAACTCCTACGAGCAGTACTTC
CASSQGLAGANSYEQYF
>TRBJ1-3|.|TRBV5-8|TRBD1
TGTGCCAGCAGGGGGGACAGCGCTCCTGGAAACACCATATATTTT
CASRGDSAPGNTIYF
>TRBJ1-1|.|TRBV6-5|TRBD1
TGTGCCAGCAACCCGACAGGGCGCTCTGAAGCTTTCTTT
CASNPTGRSEAFF
>TRBJ2-1|.|TRBV19|TRBD2
TGTGCCAGTAGTACCCTCTGGCGGGGGGGCTCGGATGAGCAGTTCTTC
CASSTLWRGGSDEQFF